These 24 T cell receptor beta chains were all obtained from the same sample, sequenced in a study of T-cell reconstitution after alpha-beta-depleted transplantation in children. Unique molecular identifiers were used in preparing the TCRbeta library. TCRdb used MiXCR to reprocess the PCR reads, holding one entry per CDR3 protein. The sample has about 210,000 distinct CDR3 sequences; 17% are singletons. The input for sequencing was PBMCs, mostly from graft donor cells, taken 360 days after TCRalphabeta/CD19-depleted stem cell transplant. These receptors were collected from a male patient aged 2-10 years who had a stem cell transplant for acute lymphoblastic leukemia, so the T cells may come from the graft donor.

This clonotype turned up a few times. This chain links TRBV12-3 or TRBV12-4 with TRBJ1-2, with D possibly being TRBD1 (6 bases). The ends were cut back, 4 bases at V and 4 bases at J, with 16 bases in the middle. The CDR3 consists of 15 residues. The CDR3 protein is CASSSQTGGFYGYTF. The CDR3 nucleotides are TGTGCCAGCAGTTCACAGACAGGTGGTTTCTATGGCTACACCTTC.

This clonotype came up many times. The chain recombines TRBV5-6 with TRBJ2-1, with no clear D. Germline CDR1 reads SGHDT; CDR2 reads YYEEEE. CDR3 length equals 12 residues. V shed 4 bases and J shed 7 bases, with 9 bases lying between them. This chain's CDR3 is CASSIEPNEQFF. Written as DNA, the CDR3 is TGTGCCAGCAGCATAGAGCCAAATGAGCAGTTCTTC.

This clonotype has only a few counts. The rearrangement uses TRBV7-9 and TRBJ2-3; D gene ambiguous. Germline V gives CDR1 SEHNR, CDR2 FQNEAQ (reference sequence). The V and J ends lost 7 bases and 6 bases respectively, with 8 bases between them. This CDR3 has 11 residues. CDR3 sequence (DNA): TGTGCCAGCATCGAAATTGATACGCAGTATTTT. Translating it yields CASIEIDTQYF.

Only a few counts were recorded for this clonotype. The J gene is TRBJ2-1, the V gene TRBV3-1; maybe TRBD1 (6 bases). Per germline, CDR1 LGHDT and CDR2 YNNKEL (reference sequence). Deletions cut 4 bases from V and 6 bases from J, with 19 bases between. This CDR3 region has 16 residues. CDR3 in DNA: TGTGCCAGCAGCCGACCTTTCCGGGACACCATCAATGAGCAGTTCTTC. This encodes CASSRPFRDTINEQFF.

The genes are TRBV12-3 or TRBV12-4 and TRBJ2-1; 10 positions match TRBD2. The junction had 9 bases not matched to a gene; V was cut back by 5 bases and J by 8 bases. The CDR3 length is 15 residues. The CDR3 sequence: CASSQLSGGAYEQFF. The CDR3 DNA reads as TGTGCCAGCAGTCAACTCAGCGGGGGGGCCTATGAGCAGTTCTTC.

This clonotype was found a few times. This chain connects TRBV3-1 to TRBJ2-6; D is uncertain. The CDR3 is 16 residues long. The V end was cut by 2 bases, the J end by 0 bases, with 8 bases between. CDR1 and CDR2 from the germline V gene are LGHDT and YNNKEL (reference sequence). CDR3 amino acids: CASSQLGGSGANVLTF. The CDR3 DNA reads TGTGCCAGCAGCCAACTGGGTGGCTCTGGGGCCAACGTCCTGACTTTC.

The J gene is TRBJ2-7, the V gene TRBV5-1; D may be TRBD2 (6 bases). The ends were cut back, 4 bases at V and 5 bases at J, with 16 bases in the middle. Germline V gene lookup returns CDR1 SGHRS and CDR2 YFSETQ. The CDR3 covers 14 residues. CDR3 loop: CASSGGYLTDEQYF. As DNA, the CDR3 is TGCGCCAGCAGCGGAGGGTATCTGACCGACGAGCAGTACTTC.

In this sample, this clonotype turned up many times. The V gene is TRBV20-1, the J gene TRBJ2-3; D gene uncertain. V lost 0 bases to trimming and J lost 2 bases, with 12 bases between them. This CDR3 has 15 residues. CDR1 and CDR2 (germline): DFQATT, SNEGSKA (reference sequence). The CDR3 loop is CSARDPARVTDTQYF. CDR3 bases: TGCAGTGCTAGAGATCCAGCTCGGGTCACAGATACGCAGTATTTT.

The chain employs TRBV6-1 and TRBJ1-1; possibly TRBD1 for D (5 bases). The CDR3 sequence is 14 residues long. The germline CDR1 and CDR2 sequences are MNHNS and SASEGT. The V gene lost 5 bases and the J gene lost 5 bases, with 15 bases spanning the gap. The CDR3 loop is CASSPPGRDTEAFF. CDR3 nucleotides: TGTGCCAGCAGTCCCCCAGGGAGGGATACTGAAGCTTTCTTT.

The chain couples TRBV20-1 to TRBJ1-2, with 7 bases aligning to TRBD1. J gave up 1 base and V 6 bases, and 11 bases lay outside the gene matches. The CDR3 has 15 residues. CDR1 is DFQATT, CDR2 SNEGSKA, per germline (reference sequence). The CDR3 sequence is CSARTGPTFNYGYTF. CDR3 DNA: TGCAGTGCGCGGACAGGCCCAACCTTTAACTATGGCTACACCTTC.

This clonotype was seen at least ten times. This rearrangement joins TRBV28 to TRBJ2-7; D is unresolved. V shed 5 bases and J shed 3 bases, with 8 bases lying between them. The CDR3 has 12 amino acids. Germline loops: CDR1 MDHEN, CDR2 SYDVKM. The CDR3 DNA reads as TGTGCCAGCAGTCCGGACGGCTACGAGCAGTACTTC. Its protein is CASSPDGYEQYF.

This clonotype was detected only a few times. CDR3 nucleotides: TGCAGTGCTAGGGGTTATCCCTACGAGCAGTACTTC. This encodes CSARGYPYEQYF. This sequence joins TRBV20-1 and TRBJ2-7; D uncertain. Germline CDR1 and CDR2: DFQATT and SNEGSKA (reference sequence). The CDR3 runs 12 residues. Trimming removed 3 bases from V and 2 bases from J, with 8 bases in between.

This clonotype was counted many times. The chain combines TRBV20-1 with TRBJ2-5; 9 bases are a match to TRBD2. Losses at the gene ends were 3 bases for V and 4 bases for J; bases not matched to a gene: 6. The CDR3 extends over 14 amino acids. CDR1 DFQATT and CDR2 SNEGSKA come from the germline V gene (reference sequence). CDR3 bases: TGCAGTGCTAGGCGAGCGGGGGGCGGAGAGACCCAGTACTTC. This codes for CSARRAGGGETQYF.

The sample holds many counts of this clonotype. The chain uses TRBV5-6 and TRBJ1-1, with a possible D match to TRBD1 (6 bases). The V end lost 2 bases, the J end lost 6 bases, and 11 bases lay between the germline ends. CDR1 and CDR2 from the germline V gene are SGHDT and YYEEEE. The CDR3 has 13 residues. The CDR3 loop is CASSFTGRAEAFF. CDR3 coding DNA: TGTGCCAGCAGCTTTACAGGGCGTGCTGAAGCTTTCTTT.

This clonotype was counted between two and nine times. The junction differs from germline at one of its ends, possibly a read error. The chain combines TRBV6-1 with TRBJ1-5; D gene unclear. There are 12 residues in the CDR3. Germline CDR1 and CDR2: MNHNS and SASEGT. For the CDR3, the DNA is TGTGCCAGCAGTGAAGCGAAGGCAGGCCTGTATTTT. Protein product: CASSEAKAGLYF.

The CDR3 sequence: CASHNRGASTDTQYF. As DNA, the CDR3 is TGTGCCAGTCACAACAGGGGCGCTAGCACAGATACGCAGTATTTT. V and J are TRBV12-3 or TRBV12-4 and TRBJ2-3; 7 nucleotides align to TRBD1. The length of the CDR3 is 15 residues. Trimming took 9 bases from V and 0 from J; bases not matched to a gene: 9.

The sample holds a few counts of this clonotype. The V and J genes are TRBV7-6 and TRBJ2-7; D is possibly TRBD1 (6 bases). The CDR3 has 14 residues. V lost 5 bases and J 4 bases, leaving 15 bases between the germline ends. Germline CDR1 is SGHVS and CDR2 is FNYEAQ. The CDR3 region has the DNA TGTGCCAGCAGCCGACAGGATGAAGCATACGAGCAGTACTTC. Translated: CASSRQDEAYEQYF. The variable domain in full, completed from reference TRBV7-6 and TRBJ2-7, reads GAGVSQSPRYKVTKRGQDVALRCDPISGHVSLYWYRQALGQGPEFLTYFNYEAQQDKSGLPNDRFSAERPEGSISTLTIQRTEQRDSAMYRCASSRQDEAYEQYFGPGTRLTVT.

The chain carries TRBV6-4 and TRBJ1-2; 10 bases agree with TRBD1. CDR1 and CDR2 from the germline V gene are MRHNA and SNTAGT. V gave up 9 bases and J gave up 5 bases; unmatched junction bases: 36. CDR3 length: 23 amino acids. CDR3 in DNA: TGTGCCAGAGGCAACCCAAACTGGGTTCGGGACAGGGGTTCGCTACCGCCCACTTATGGCTACACCTTC. Amino acids: CARGNPNWVRDRGSLPPTYGYTF.

The chain combines TRBV4-3 with TRBJ2-3; weak D call: TRBD2 (6 bases). The V gene's germline CDR1 is LGHNA and CDR2 YSLEER. This CDR3 contains 15 residues. Trimming removed 5 bases from V and 2 bases from J, with 14 bases in between. The CDR3 DNA reads TGCGCCAGCAGCGGGGGACTCGGGGACACAGATACGCAGTATTTT. It is translated as CASSGGLGDTDTQYF.

This clonotype was seen only a few times. V and J are TRBV6-1 and TRBJ2-1; D is perhaps TRBD2 (7 bases). This CDR3 region has 15 residues. CDR1 and CDR2 (germline): MNHNS, SASEGT. The V end lost 5 bases, the J end lost 5 bases, and 16 bases lay between the germline ends. The CDR3 bases are TGTGCCAGCAGTAGGGGGGGCCCCCCAAACAATGAGCAGTTCTTC. Translating gives CASSRGGPPNNEQFF.

The genes are TRBV2 and TRBJ1-5; TRBD1 is a possible D gene (5 bases). The germline V gene has CDR1 SNHLY and CDR2 FYNNEI. Trimming cost V 7 bases and J 3 bases, with 10 bases left between them. The CDR3 is made up of 13 amino acids. CDR3 loop: CASIGDNNQPQHF. DNA for the CDR3: TGTGCCAGCATAGGGGATAACAATCAGCCCCAGCATTTT.

A remark on this clonotype: The conserved closing phenylalanine or tryptophan is absent in this CDR3, likely reflecting a read error. The gene calls are TRBV10-3 and TRBJ1-2; D remains unclear. There are 13 residues in the CDR3. V lost 2 bases and J lost 3, with 7 bases in between. CDR1 and CDR2 from the germline V gene are ENHRY and SYGVKD. The CDR3, as DNA: TGTGCCATCAGTGAGAGCACTGACTATGGCTACACCTCC. The encoded protein is CAISESTDYGYTS.

V gene TRBV6-5 combines with J gene TRBJ2-1; D is perhaps TRBD1 (5 bases). CDR1 MNHEY and CDR2 SVGAGI come from the germline V gene. Deletions cut 6 bases from V and 6 bases from J, with 9 bases between. The CDR3 is 12 amino acids. The CDR3 sequence is CASSRDSNEQFF. The CDR3 region has the DNA TGTGCCAGCAGCCGAGACAGCAATGAGCAGTTCTTC.

The chain joins TRBV12-3 or TRBV12-4 to TRBJ2-7; TRBD2 matches 7 bases. There are 17 residues in the CDR3. Losses at the gene ends were 1 base for V and 5 bases for J; bases not matched to a gene: 14. The CDR3 spells CASSLGKWEGSMDEQYF. DNA for the CDR3: TGTGCCAGCAGTTTAGGGAAATGGGAGGGTTCGATGGACGAGCAGTACTTC.